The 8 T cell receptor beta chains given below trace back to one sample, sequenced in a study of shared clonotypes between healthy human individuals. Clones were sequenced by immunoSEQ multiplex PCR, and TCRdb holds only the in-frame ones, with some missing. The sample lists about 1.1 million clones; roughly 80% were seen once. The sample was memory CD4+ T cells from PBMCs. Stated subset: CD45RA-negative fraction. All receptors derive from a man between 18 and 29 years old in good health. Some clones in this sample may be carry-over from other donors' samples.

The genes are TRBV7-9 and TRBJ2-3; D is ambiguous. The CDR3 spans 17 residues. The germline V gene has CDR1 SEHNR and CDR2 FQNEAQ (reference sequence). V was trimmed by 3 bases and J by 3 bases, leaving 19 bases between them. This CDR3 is CASSFSTSTRRTDTQYF. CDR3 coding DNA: TGTGCCAGCAGCTTCTCCACCAGCACGCGTCGGACAGATACGCAGTATTTT.

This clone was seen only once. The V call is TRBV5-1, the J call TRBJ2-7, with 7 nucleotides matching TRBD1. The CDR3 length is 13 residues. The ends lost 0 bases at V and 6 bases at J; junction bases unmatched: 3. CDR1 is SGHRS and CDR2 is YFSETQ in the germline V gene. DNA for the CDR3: TGCGCCAGCAGCTTGGGACAGGGTTTCGAGCAGTACTTC. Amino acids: CASSLGQGFEQYF.

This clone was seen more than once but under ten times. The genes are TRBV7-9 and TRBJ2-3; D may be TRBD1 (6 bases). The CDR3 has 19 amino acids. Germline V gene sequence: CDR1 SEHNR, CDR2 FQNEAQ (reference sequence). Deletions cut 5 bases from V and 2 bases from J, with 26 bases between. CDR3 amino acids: CASSRTSGVPRWDTDTQYF. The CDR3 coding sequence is TGTGCCAGCAGCCGAACCTCAGGGGTTCCCCGGTGGGACACAGATACGCAGTATTTT.

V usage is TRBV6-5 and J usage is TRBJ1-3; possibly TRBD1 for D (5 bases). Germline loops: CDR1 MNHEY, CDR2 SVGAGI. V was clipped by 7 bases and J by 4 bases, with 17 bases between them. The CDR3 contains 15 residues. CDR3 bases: TGTGCCAGCAAGAATTATGCCTCAGGGGGAAACACCATATATTTT. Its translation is CASKNYASGGNTIYF.

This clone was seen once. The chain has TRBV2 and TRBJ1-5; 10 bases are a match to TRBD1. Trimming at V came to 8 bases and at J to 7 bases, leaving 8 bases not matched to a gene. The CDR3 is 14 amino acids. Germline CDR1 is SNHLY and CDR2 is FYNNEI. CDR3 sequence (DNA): TGTGCCAGCTGGCTGGGACAGGGGAGCCAGCCCCAGCATTTT. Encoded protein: CASWLGQGSQPQHF.

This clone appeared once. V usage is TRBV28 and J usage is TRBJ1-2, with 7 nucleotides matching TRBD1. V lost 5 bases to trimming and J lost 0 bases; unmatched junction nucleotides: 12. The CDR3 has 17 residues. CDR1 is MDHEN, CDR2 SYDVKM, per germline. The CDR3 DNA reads TGTGCCAGCAGTCCTAACCTGGGACAGAGCTCTAACTATGGCTACACCTTC. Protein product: CASSPNLGQSSNYGYTF.

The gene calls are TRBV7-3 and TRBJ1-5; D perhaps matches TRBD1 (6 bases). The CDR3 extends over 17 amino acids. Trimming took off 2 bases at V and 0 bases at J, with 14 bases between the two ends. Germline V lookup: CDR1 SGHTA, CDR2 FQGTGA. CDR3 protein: CASSLGRGSYSNQPQHF. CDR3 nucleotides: TGTGCCAGCAGCTTAGGCAGGGGCTCATATAGCAATCAGCCCCAGCATTTT.

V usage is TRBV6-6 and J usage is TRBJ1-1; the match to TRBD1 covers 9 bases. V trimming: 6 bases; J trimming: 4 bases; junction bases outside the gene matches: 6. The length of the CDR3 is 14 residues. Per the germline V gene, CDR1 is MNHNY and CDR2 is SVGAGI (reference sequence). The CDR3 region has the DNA TGTGCCAGCAGCCGGGGACAGGGAGCCACTGAAGCTTTCTTT. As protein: CASSRGQGATEAFF.